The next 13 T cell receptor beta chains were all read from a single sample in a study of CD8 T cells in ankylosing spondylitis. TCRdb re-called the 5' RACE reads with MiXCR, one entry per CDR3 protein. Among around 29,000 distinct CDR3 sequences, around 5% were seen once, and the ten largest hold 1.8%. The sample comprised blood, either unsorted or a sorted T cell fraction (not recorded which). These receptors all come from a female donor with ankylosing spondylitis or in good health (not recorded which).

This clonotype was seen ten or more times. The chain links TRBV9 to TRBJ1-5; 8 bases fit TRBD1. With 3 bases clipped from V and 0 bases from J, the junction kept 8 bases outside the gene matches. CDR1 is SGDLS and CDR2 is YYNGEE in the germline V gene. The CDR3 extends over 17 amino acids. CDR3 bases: TGTGCCAGCAGCGACGGACAGGGCTCCTATAGCAATCAGCCCCAGCATTTT. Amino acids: CASSDGQGSYSNQPQHF. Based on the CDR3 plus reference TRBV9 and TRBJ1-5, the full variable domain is DSGVTQTPKHLITATGQRVTLRCSPRSGDLSVYWYQQSLDQGLQFLIQYYNGEERAKGNILERFSAQQFPDLHSELNLSSLELGDSALYFCASSDGQGSYSNQPQHFGDGTRLSIL.

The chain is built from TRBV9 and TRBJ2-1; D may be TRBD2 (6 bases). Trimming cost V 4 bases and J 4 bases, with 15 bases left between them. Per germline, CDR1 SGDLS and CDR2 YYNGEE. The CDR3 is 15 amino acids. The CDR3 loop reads CASSPLVGGYNEQFF. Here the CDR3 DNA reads TGTGCCAGCAGCCCCTTAGTGGGGGGATACAATGAGCAGTTCTTC.

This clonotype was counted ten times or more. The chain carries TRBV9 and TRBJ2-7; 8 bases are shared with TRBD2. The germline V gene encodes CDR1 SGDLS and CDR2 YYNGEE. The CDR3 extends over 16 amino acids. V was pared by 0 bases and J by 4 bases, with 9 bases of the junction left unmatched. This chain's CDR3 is CASSVGVSGGFYEQYF. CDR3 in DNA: TGTGCCAGCAGCGTAGGGGTGAGCGGGGGCTTTTACGAGCAGTACTTC.

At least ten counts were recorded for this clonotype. CDR3 in amino acids: CASSVGGGRAETQYF. In DNA, the CDR3 is TGTGCCAGCAGCGTAGGTGGCGGGAGGGCGGAGACCCAGTACTTC. The chain links TRBV9 to TRBJ2-5, with TRBD2 identical over 9 bases. Germline CDR1 is SGDLS and CDR2 is YYNGEE. V shed 0 bases and J 5 bases; nucleotides not matched to a gene: 5. The CDR3 spans 15 residues.

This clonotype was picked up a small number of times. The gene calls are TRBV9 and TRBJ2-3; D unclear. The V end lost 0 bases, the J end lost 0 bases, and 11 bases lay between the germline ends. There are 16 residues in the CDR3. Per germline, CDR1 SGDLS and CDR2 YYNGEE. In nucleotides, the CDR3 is TGTGCCAGCAGCGTAGGACTCCCGCCGAGCACAGATACGCAGTATTTT. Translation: CASSVGLPPSTDTQYF.

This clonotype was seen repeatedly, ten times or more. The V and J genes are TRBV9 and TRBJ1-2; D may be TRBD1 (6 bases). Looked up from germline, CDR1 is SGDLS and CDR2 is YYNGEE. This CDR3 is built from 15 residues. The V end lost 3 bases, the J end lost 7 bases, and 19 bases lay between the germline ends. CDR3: CASSAYRTGLGGYTF. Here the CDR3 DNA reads TGTGCCAGCAGCGCCTACCGAACAGGGTTAGGTGGCTACACCTTC. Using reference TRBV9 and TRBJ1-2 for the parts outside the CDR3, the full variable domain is DSGVTQTPKHLITATGQRVTLRCSPRSGDLSVYWYQQSLDQGLQFLIQYYNGEERAKGNILERFSAQQFPDLHSELNLSSLELGDSALYFCASSAYRTGLGGYTFGSGTRLTVV.

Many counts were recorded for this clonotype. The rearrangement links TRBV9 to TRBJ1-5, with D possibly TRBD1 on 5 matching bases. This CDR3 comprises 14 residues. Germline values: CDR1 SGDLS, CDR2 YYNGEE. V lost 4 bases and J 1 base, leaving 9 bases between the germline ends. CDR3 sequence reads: CASSPEGSNQPQHF. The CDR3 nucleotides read TGTGCCAGCAGCCCTGAGGGGAGCAATCAGCCCCAGCATTTT.

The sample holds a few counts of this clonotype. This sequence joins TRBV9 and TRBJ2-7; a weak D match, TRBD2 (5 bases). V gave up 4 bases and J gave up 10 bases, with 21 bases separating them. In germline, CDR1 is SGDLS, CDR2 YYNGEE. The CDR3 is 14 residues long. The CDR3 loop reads CASSPRDVLAIQYF. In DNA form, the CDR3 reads TGTGCCAGCAGCCCGAGGGATGTTTTAGCAATCCAGTACTTC.

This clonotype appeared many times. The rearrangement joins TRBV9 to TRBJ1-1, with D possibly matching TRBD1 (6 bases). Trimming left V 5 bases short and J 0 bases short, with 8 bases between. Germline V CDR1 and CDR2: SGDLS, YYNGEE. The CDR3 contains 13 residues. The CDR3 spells CASSQGLNTEAFF. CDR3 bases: TGTGCCAGCAGTCAGGGGTTGAACACTGAAGCTTTCTTT. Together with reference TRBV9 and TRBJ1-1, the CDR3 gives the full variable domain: DSGVTQTPKHLITATGQRVTLRCSPRSGDLSVYWYQQSLDQGLQFLIQYYNGEERAKGNILERFSAQQFPDLHSELNLSSLELGDSALYFCASSQGLNTEAFFGQGTRLTVV.

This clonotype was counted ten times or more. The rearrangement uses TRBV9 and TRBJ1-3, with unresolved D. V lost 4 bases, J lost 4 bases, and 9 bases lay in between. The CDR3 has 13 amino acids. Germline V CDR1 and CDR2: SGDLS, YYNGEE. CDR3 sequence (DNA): TGTGCCAGCAGCCGAGCCCCCGGAAACACCATATATTTT. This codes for CASSRAPGNTIYF. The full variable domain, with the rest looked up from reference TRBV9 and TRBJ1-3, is DSGVTQTPKHLITATGQRVTLRCSPRSGDLSVYWYQQSLDQGLQFLIQYYNGEERAKGNILERFSAQQFPDLHSELNLSSLELGDSALYFCASSRAPGNTIYFGEGSWLTVV.

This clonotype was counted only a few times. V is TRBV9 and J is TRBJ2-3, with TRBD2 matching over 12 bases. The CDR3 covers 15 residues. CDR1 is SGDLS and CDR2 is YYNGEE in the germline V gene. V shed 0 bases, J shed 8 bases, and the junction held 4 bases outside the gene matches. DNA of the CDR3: TGTGCCAGCAGCGTAGTCCCGACTAGCGGGGGTACGCAGTATTTT. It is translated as CASSVVPTSGGTQYF. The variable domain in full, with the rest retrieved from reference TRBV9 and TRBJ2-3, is DSGVTQTPKHLITATGQRVTLRCSPRSGDLSVYWYQQSLDQGLQFLIQYYNGEERAKGNILERFSAQQFPDLHSELNLSSLELGDSALYFCASSVVPTSGGTQYFGPGTRLTVL.

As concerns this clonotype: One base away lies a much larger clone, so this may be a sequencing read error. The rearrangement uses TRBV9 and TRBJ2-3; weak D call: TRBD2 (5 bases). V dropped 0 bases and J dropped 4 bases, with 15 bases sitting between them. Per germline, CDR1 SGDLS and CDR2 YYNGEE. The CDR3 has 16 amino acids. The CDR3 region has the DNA TGTGCCAGCAGCGTAGTTGGCGGGTGGGCCCCAGATACGCAGTATTTT. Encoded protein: CASSVVGGWAPDTQYF. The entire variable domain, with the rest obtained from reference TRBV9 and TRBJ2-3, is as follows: DSGVTQTPKHLITATGQRVTLRCSPRSGDLSVYWYQQSLDQGLQFLIQYYNGEERAKGNILERFSAQQFPDLHSELNLSSLELGDSALYFCASSVVGGWAPDTQYFGPGTRLTVL.

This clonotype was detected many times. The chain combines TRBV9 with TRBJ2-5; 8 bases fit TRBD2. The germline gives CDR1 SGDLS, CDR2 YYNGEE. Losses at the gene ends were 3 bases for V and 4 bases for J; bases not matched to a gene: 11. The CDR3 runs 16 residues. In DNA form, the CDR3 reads TGTGCCAGCAGCGCCGCCAGCGGGAGATGGGGAGAGACCCAGTACTTC. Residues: CASSAASGRWGETQYF.